The T cell receptor (beta chain) under discussion was sequenced for a study of blood T cell repertoires in COVID-19 (dated by TCRdb to 2018 to 2020). Regarding the study in general: Collaborator samples came from the United States, Italy and Spain and covered acute and convalescent phases of COVID-19. The samples were drawn from two sources: the first 160 participants of the ongoing ImmuneRACE study, and approximately 1,300 subjects contributed by 6 global collaborators. The prospective study material was composed of cDNA or gDNA derived from T cells, B-cell-depleted T cells, or PBMCs. A de-identified subject ID, COVID-19 status, age in years and sex were almost always included in the sample metadata. A freely available public database, intended as a resource for researchers studying the immune response to SARS-CoV-2, is where the repertoires were released. HLA class I and class II types, where available, came from metadata supplied by the sample provider rather than from assay-based typing. Subjects who had been exposed to COVID-19, were actively infected with it, or had recovered from it provided the deeply sampled blood TCRbeta repertoires that made up the dataset.

The immunoSEQ Assay, a bias-controlled multiplex PCR, was used to amplify TCRbeta CDR3 regions from genomic DNA. Concerning the study's data processing: Within the assay, amplification of reference gene primers was used to estimate how many nucleated cells each sample contained. To quantify the absolute abundance of each unique TCRbeta CDR3 rearrangement, sequence reads were collapsed and filtered. For each sample, productive Simpson clonality was calculated as the square root of Simpson's diversity index over productive rearrangements. Entries here come from immuneACCESS through TCRdb and include only in-frame sequences with V and J called. Some clones fail to appear in such tables; in the studies checked, an unresolved V gene covers under half of the shortfall, and the cause of the remainder is unknown. The DNA gave D and trimming, while V, J and clone size come from that table. The sample table holds about 61,000 clones, of which 88% were seen once. Clones ranked in the top ten supply over 20% of the sample.

Collaborating institutions collected whole blood in K2EDTA tubes following their own protocols. For TCRbeta analysis, collaborator samples were shipped as frozen whole blood, as isolated PBMCs, or as DNA extracted from either sample type. As to this clone: Its recognized antigen is unknown. No qualities accompany the bases; no much larger clone lies one base away.

Reading the germline V gene gives CDR1 SGHRS and CDR2 YFSETQ. The CDR3, cysteine through phenylalanine, is 11 amino acids long. The CDR3 DNA has 33 bases and is translated from base 1. For this chain, trimming is 4 bases at the V end and 14 bases at the J end, and the number of junction bases without a gene match is 5. Points the paper makes about the study in general: The amount of clinical and demographic metadata varied by source and participant and was provided uncurated.

Sequencing was performed on peripheral blood. Rearrangement joined TRBV5-1 to TRBJ2-1; 8 bases in between match TRBD2. This TCR came from a woman aged 45-65 years with active or convalescent COVID-19. CDR3 region: CASSLGTREFF. The nucleotide sequence is given as TGCGCCAGCAGCCTGGGGACTAGAGAGTTCTTC.